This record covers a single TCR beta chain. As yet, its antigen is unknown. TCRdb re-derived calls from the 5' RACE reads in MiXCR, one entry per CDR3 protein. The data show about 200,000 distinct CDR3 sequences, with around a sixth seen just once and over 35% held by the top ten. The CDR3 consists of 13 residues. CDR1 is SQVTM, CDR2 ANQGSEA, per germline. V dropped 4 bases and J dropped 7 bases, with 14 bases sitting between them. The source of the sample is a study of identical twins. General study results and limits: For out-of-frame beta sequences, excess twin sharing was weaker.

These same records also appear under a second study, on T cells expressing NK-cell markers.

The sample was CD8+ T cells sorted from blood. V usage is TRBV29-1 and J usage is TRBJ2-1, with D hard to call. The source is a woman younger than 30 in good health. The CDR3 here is CSVVPPGTNEQFF. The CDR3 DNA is TGCAGCGTTGTCCCCCCCGGCACAAATGAGCAGTTCTTC.